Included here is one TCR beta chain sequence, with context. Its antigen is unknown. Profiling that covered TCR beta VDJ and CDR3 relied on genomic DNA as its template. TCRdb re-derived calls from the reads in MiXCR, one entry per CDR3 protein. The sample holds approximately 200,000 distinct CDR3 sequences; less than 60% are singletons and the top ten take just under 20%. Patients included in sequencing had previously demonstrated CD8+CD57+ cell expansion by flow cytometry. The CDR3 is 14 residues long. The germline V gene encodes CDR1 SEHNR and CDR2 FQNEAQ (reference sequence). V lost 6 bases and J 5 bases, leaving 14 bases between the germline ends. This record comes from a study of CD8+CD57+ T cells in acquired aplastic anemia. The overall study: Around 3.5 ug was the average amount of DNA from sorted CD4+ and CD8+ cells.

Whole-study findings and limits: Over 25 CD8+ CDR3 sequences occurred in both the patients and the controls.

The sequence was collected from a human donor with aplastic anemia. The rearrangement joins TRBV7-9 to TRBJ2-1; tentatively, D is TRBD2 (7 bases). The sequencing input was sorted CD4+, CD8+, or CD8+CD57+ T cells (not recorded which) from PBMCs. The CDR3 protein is CASSSYGGHNEQFF. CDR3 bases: TGTGCCAGCAGTTCTTACGGGGGGCACAATGAGCAGTTCTTC.